The 20 T cell receptor beta chains below were found in one sample sequenced in a study of CD8+ T cells in alopecia areata. As for treatment: oral pan-JAK inhibitor, 5-10 mg twice daily. cDNA prepared by RNA extraction and subsequent reverse transcription served as the template for sequencing. Produced via immunoSEQ multiplex PCR; TCRdb's table is partial and in-frame only. The sample has over 200,000 clones, less than 65% seen once. The specimen was CD4+ T cells sorted from blood, collected at week 4, from a patient treated with tofacitinib. These receptors all stem from a human donor with alopecia areata.

The chain couples TRBV30 to TRBJ1-5; no clear D. V was cut by 4 bases and J by 5 bases, with 12 bases left in between. The CDR3 length is 13 residues. CDR1 and CDR2 (germline): GTSNPN, SVGIG (reference sequence). Written as DNA, the CDR3 is TGTGCCTGGAATGAACAGCCCGATCAGCCCCAGCATTTT. It codes for CAWNEQPDQPQHF.

The chain employs TRBV25-1 and TRBJ2-5, with D tentatively TRBD1 (5 bases). The CDR3 runs 15 residues. V lost 2 bases and J 4 bases, leaving 14 bases between the germline ends. Germline V lookup: CDR1 MGHDK, CDR2 SYGVNS. CDR3 DNA sequence: TGTGCCAGCAGTGAAAGAGGTCAGGGTGGAGAGACCCAGTACTTC. Protein product: CASSERGQGGETQYF. The full variable domain, completed using reference TRBV25-1 and TRBJ2-5, is EADIYQTPRYLVIGTGKKITLECSQTMGHDKMYWYQQDPGMELHLIHYSYGVNSTEKGDLSSESTVSRIRTEHFPLTLESARPSHTSQYLCASSERGQGGETQYFGPGTRLLVL.

CDR3 amino acids: CASSPGQESYTF. The CDR3 DNA reads TGCGCCAGCAGCCCGGGACAGGAAAGCTACACCTTC. The chain is built from TRBV5-1 and TRBJ1-2, with 8 bases fitting TRBD1. In germline, CDR1 is SGHRS, CDR2 YFSETQ. This CDR3 region has 12 residues. V lost 4 bases to trimming and J lost 9 bases; unmatched junction nucleotides: 5.

This sequence joins TRBV19 and TRBJ1-5, with a possible D match to TRBD1 (6 bases). V dropped 5 bases and J dropped 11 bases, with 19 bases sitting between them. The CDR3 has 14 amino acids. Germline CDR1 is LNHDA and CDR2 is SQIVND (reference sequence). The chain's CDR3 is CASSPRDIGLSQHF. The CDR3 bases are TGTGCCAGTAGTCCCCGGGACATCGGGTTGTCCCAGCATTTT.

The V call is TRBV29-1, the J call TRBJ2-3; D is perhaps TRBD1 (6 bases). The V end lost 8 bases, the J end lost 4 bases, and 28 bases lay between the germline ends. CDR3 size: 17 residues. CDR1 and CDR2 (germline): SQVTM, ANQGSEA. CDR3 bases: TGCAGCATCAGGGCTTGGGGGCGGAGGTACCAAGCAGATACGCAGTATTTT. Translating it yields CSIRAWGRRYQADTQYF.

In its sample, this clone was seen once. The V gene is TRBV30, the J gene TRBJ1-4; TRBD1 is a possible D gene (6 bases). This CDR3 is built from 13 residues. Trimming shortened V by 3 bases and J by 7 bases, and 12 bases separated the two germline ends. Germline CDR1 reads GTSNPN; CDR2 reads SVGIG (reference sequence). Here the CDR3 reads CAWSGDIREKLFF. CDR3 sequence (DNA): TGTGCCTGGAGCGGGGACATTCGTGAAAAACTGTTTTTT.

Here the CDR3 DNA reads TGCAGCGTTCCCGACAGACAGAACACCGGGGAGCTGTTTTTT. Translating gives CSVPDRQNTGELFF. The J gene is TRBJ2-2, the V gene TRBV29-1; possibly TRBD1 for D (5 bases). V shed 5 bases and J shed 1 base, with 11 bases lying between them. The CDR3 contains 14 residues. Germline V gives CDR1 SQVTM, CDR2 ANQGSEA.

V and J are TRBV19 and TRBJ2-1; the D gene could be TRBD1 or TRBD2 (5 bases each). With 5 bases removed from V and 6 bases from J, the gap between germline ends came to 17 bases. Germline CDR1 and CDR2: LNHDA and SQIVND (reference sequence). The CDR3 is 15 amino acids. CDR3 DNA sequence: TGTGCCAGTAGTGCCCGATCGGGACGGGGCAATGAGCAGTTCTTC. Translated: CASSARSGRGNEQFF.

This clone appeared a few times. V is TRBV29-1 and J is TRBJ2-3, with a possible D match to TRBD1 (5 bases). Trimming stripped 5 bases from V and 5 bases from J, with 11 bases between. CDR1 SQVTM and CDR2 ANQGSEA come from the germline V gene. The CDR3 consists of 12 residues. This chain's CDR3 is CSVMPRGDTQYF. The CDR3 bases are TGCAGCGTTATGCCTAGGGGAGATACGCAGTATTTT.

This chain joins TRBV6-5 and TRBJ1-2; unclear D gene. V was cut by 7 bases and J by 7 bases, with 16 bases left in between. The CDR3 contains 13 residues. The germline V gene encodes CDR1 MNHEY and CDR2 SVGAGI. CDR3 sequence: CASTSVGVGGYTF. The CDR3 region has the DNA TGTGCCAGCACCTCCGTTGGGGTTGGTGGCTACACCTTC.

V and J are TRBV7-9 and TRBJ2-5; no definite D call. The V and J ends lost 2 bases and 2 bases respectively, with 12 bases between them. The length of the CDR3 is 15 residues. CDR1 and CDR2 (germline): SEHNR, FQNEAQ (reference sequence). The DNA for the CDR3 is TGTGCCAGCAGCTTAATCGGGTCGGCGCAAGAGACCCAGTACTTC. This translates into CASSLIGSAQETQYF.

This clone was picked up one time. This chain connects TRBV9 to TRBJ2-3; 8 positions agree with TRBD2. The CDR3 is 17 amino acids. The junction had 8 bases not matched to a gene; V was cut back by 0 bases and J by 2 bases. Germline V gene lookup returns CDR1 SGDLS and CDR2 YYNGEE. Written as DNA, the CDR3 is TGTGCCAGCAGCGTAGACCCCCCGGGAGGGCTCACAGATACGCAGTATTTT. Translating it yields CASSVDPPGGLTDTQYF.

The chain is built from TRBV5-6 and TRBJ2-2; 11 nucleotides align to TRBD2. Germline CDR1 and CDR2: SGHDT and YYEEEE. This CDR3 is built from 17 residues. V was pared by 3 bases and J by 0 bases, with 4 bases of the junction left unmatched. This CDR3 reads CASSSAGLAANTGELFF. The CDR3 region has the DNA TGTGCCAGCAGCTCGGCGGGACTAGCGGCGAACACCGGGGAGCTGTTTTTT.

V gene TRBV30 combines with J gene TRBJ1-1; D may be TRBD1 (6 bases). The CDR3 runs to 17 residues. Germline V gene lookup returns CDR1 GTSNPN and CDR2 SVGIG (reference sequence). Trimming stripped 4 bases from V and 5 bases from J, with 26 bases between. CDR3 coding DNA: TGTGCCTGGACCCCTACGGGGGCAGGGAAAGGAGAAACTGAAGCTTTCTTT. It is translated as CAWTPTGAGKGETEAFF. The complete variable domain, with remaining parts taken from reference TRBV30 and TRBJ1-1, reads SQTIHQWPATLVQPVGSPLSLECTVEGTSNPNLYWYRQAAGRGLQLLFYSVGIGQISSEVPQNLSASRPQDRQFILSSKKLLLSDSGFYLCAWTPTGAGKGETEAFFGQGTRLTVV.

J is TRBJ2-2 and V is TRBV13; D gene ambiguous. Germline loops: CDR1 PRHDT, CDR2 FYEKMQ (reference sequence). This CDR3 spans 13 amino acids. V lost 1 base and J lost 4, with 4 bases in between. The DNA of the CDR3 is TGTGCCAGCAGCTTAGAATCCACCGGGGAGCTGTTTTTT. This translates into CASSLESTGELFF.

The chain has TRBV29-1 and TRBJ2-5; D uncertain. The CDR3 is 11 amino acids. The ends were cut back, 4 bases at V and 1 base at J, with 4 bases in the middle. CDR1 SQVTM and CDR2 ANQGSEA come from the germline V gene. The CDR3 loop reads CSVAPQETQYF. For the CDR3, the DNA is TGCAGCGTTGCTCCCCAAGAGACCCAGTACTTC.

This clone came up many times. The chain is built from TRBV11-2 and TRBJ1-2; D perhaps matches TRBD1 (6 bases). Germline lookup yields CDR1 SGHAT and CDR2 FQNNGV. V was pared by 0 bases and J by 4 bases, with 12 bases between. The CDR3 is made up of 15 amino acids. This CDR3 reads CASSLEVTGLYGYTF. In DNA, the CDR3 is TGTGCCAGCAGCTTAGAGGTGACAGGACTCTATGGCTACACCTTC.

The chain has TRBV6-5 and TRBJ1-2, with D unresolved. Germline assignment: CDR1 MNHEY and CDR2 SVGAGI. The CDR3 totals 13 residues. Trimming removed 0 bases from V and 3 bases from J, with 5 bases in between. CDR3 residues: CASSYSPDYGYTF. The CDR3, as DNA: TGTGCCAGCAGTTACTCGCCTGACTATGGCTACACCTTC.

CDR3 in DNA: TGTGCCAGCAGTTCCGGGACAGGGAAAACCGGGGAGCTGTTTTTT. Translating it yields CASSSGTGKTGELFF. The rearrangement joins TRBV5-6 to TRBJ2-2; TRBD1 aligns across 9 bases. The germline V gene has CDR1 SGHDT and CDR2 YYEEEE. J gave up 5 bases and V 5 bases, and 7 bases lay outside the gene matches. The CDR3 contains 15 residues.

This clone was recorded a few times. CDR3 in DNA: TGCAGCGTTGATAACCCTTCTACAGTCACTGAAGCTTTCTTT. It is translated as CSVDNPSTVTEAFF. The rearrangement joins TRBV29-1 to TRBJ1-1, with D uncertain. CDR1 and CDR2 (germline): SQVTM, ANQGSEA. V lost 3 bases and J 4 bases, leaving 15 bases between the germline ends. CDR3 length: 14 amino acids.